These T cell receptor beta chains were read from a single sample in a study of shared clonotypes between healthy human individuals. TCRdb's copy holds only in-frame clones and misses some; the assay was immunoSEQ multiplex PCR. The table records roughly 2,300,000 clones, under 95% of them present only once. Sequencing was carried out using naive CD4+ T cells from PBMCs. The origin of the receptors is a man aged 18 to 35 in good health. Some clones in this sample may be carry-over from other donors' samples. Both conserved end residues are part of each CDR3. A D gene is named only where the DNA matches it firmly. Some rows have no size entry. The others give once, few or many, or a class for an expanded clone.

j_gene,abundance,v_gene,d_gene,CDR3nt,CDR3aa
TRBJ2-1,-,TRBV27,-,TGTGCCAGCTGGGGTTCCTACAATGAGCAGTTCTTC,CASWGSYNEQFF
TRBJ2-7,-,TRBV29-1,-,TGCAGCGCTGAGGACGGATCGATTAGGTTTTCCTACGAGCAGTACTTC,CSAEDGSIRFSYEQYF
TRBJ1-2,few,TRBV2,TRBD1,TGTGCCAGCAGAGCCGACAGGGGGCAGGGCTACACCTTC,CASRADRGQGYTF
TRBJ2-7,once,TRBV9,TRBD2,TGTGCCAGCAGCGTAGCCGGGACTAGAGAATACGAGCAGTACTTC,CASSVAGTREYEQYF
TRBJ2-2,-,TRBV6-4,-,TGTGCCAGCAGTCCGACGGGGGCCGGGGAGCTGTTTTTT,CASSPTGAGELFF
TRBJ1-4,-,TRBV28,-,TGTGCCAGCACCCCAGGGCCCTCTAATGAAAAACTGTTTTTT,CASTPGPSNEKLFF
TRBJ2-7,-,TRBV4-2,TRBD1,TGTGCCAGCAGTCGTTGGGGACAGGGGACCGACGAGCAGTACTTC,CASSRWGQGTDEQYF
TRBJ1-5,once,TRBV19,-,TGTGCCAGTAGTAGTCCCATTGGGGCTGGGAGTCAGCCCCAGCATTTT,CASSSPIGAGSQPQHF
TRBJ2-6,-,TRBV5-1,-,TGCGCCAGCAGCCCTATAATCGTCCTTCCTGGGGCCAACGTCCTGACTTTC,CASSPIIVLPGANVLTF
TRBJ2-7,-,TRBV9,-,TGTGCCAGCGGGGGGTCCTACGAGCAGTACTTC,CASGGSYEQYF
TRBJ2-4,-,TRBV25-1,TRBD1,TGTGCCAGCAGTCCCGACAGGGGTTTAGCCAAAAACATTCAGTACTTC,CASSPDRGLAKNIQYF
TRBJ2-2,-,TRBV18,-,TGTGCCAGCTCACTTATCCTGGCAAACACCGGGGAGCTGTTTTTT,CASSLILANTGELFF
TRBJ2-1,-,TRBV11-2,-,TGTGCCAGCAGCTGGAGGGGACTCCAGAATGAGCAGTTCTTC,CASSWRGLQNEQFF
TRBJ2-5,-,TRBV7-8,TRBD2,TGTGCCAGCAGCTTAGGCCTAGCGGGAGGTGTCCTCTCAGCGGAGACCCAGTACTTC,CASSLGLAGGVLSAETQYF
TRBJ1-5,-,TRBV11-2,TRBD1,TGTGCCAGCAGCCCCTACCCAGGGGGTAGCAATCAGCCCCAGCATTTT,CASSPYPGGSNQPQHF
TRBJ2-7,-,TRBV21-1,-,TGTGCCAGCAGCGTCCGAAACTACGAGCGGAACTACGAGCAGTACTTC,CASSVRNYERNYEQYF
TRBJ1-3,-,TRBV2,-,TGTGCCAGCAGGGCCTGGGGGGGAAACACCATATATTTT,CASRAWGGNTIYF
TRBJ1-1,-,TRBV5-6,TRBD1,TGTGCCAGCAGCTTCAGGGGGATTCACACTGAAGCTTTCTTT,CASSFRGIHTEAFF
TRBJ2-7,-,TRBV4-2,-,TGTGCCAGCAGCCAAGACGCGGGGATGCCCTACGAGCAGTACTTC,CASSQDAGMPYEQYF
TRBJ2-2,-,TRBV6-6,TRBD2,TGTGCCAGCAGTTCGGGGCTAGCGGGAGGCCCCGGGGAGCTGTTTTTT,CASSSGLAGGPGELFF